The clone carrying this T cell receptor (beta chain) was counted between two and nine times. Amplification targeted TCR beta CDR3 regions from RNA transcripts. TCR CDR3 underwent first-round RT-PCR with the HTBI primer set. Each CDR3 protein gets one entry after TCRdb re-called the multiplex PCR reads with MiXCR. The sample carries about 360,000 distinct CDR3 sequences, less than 20% recorded once. CDR1 and CDR2 (germline): LGHDT, YNNKEL (reference sequence). The CDR3 has 15 amino acids. V dropped 1 base and J dropped 0 bases, with 7 bases sitting between them. These data are taken from a study of T cells in Graves' hyperthyroidism and ophthalmopathy.

The material sequenced was blood. The sequence was obtained from a woman aged 18-35 years with Graves' hyperthyroidism that later progressed to Graves' ophthalmopathy. This chain uses TRBV3-1 with TRBJ2-4, with D uncertain. Here the CDR3 reads CASSQGLLAKNIQYF. CDR3 DNA: TGTGCCAGCAGCCAAGGGCTACTAGCCAAAAACATTCAGTACTTC.